The present entry profiles one T cell receptor (beta chain) with its context. Per the authors' pipeline: Cell counts per sample came from amplifying reference gene primers. The assay was immunoSEQ multiplex PCR, and TCRdb's table has in-frame clones only and misses some. The DNA gave D and trimming, while V, J and clone size come from that table. The sample consists of 40,000 to 55,000 clones, around 90% of them appearing once. This record comes from a study of blood T cell repertoires in COVID-19. Trimming removed 6 bases from V and 15 bases from J; junction bases left unmatched: 13. Looked up from germline, CDR1 is LNHDA and CDR2 is SQIVND (reference sequence). This CDR3 contains 14 residues.

The V and J genes are TRBV19 and TRBJ2-1, with 11 nucleotides matching TRBD2. Specimen: peripheral blood. The TCR comes from a man aged 50 to 60 with active COVID-19. The chain's CDR3 is CASSPPGLAVGRFF. The CDR3 nucleotides read TGTGCCAGTAGCCCCCCGGGACTAGCGGTAGGCCGGTTCTTC.